This TCR beta chain was found in a study of blood T cell repertoires in COVID-19. This clone was seen a handful of times. Per germline, CDR1 SGHRS and CDR2 YFSETQ. CDR3 length equals 13 residues. Trimming took off 3 bases at V and 7 bases at J, with 14 bases between the two ends. Libraries were prepared by immunoSEQ multiplex PCR; TCRdb keeps only in-frame clonotypes and omits some of them. The table has 350,000 to 400,000 clones, 88% seen once. The study recruited people aged 18 to 89 years across about 25 US areas. Which cohort a participant joined came from the clinical history participants gave. The chain combines TRBV5-1 with TRBJ2-7; D is uncertain. The sample consisted of PBMCs or T cells enriched from blood (not recorded which). This TCR was recovered from a woman aged 18-29 years who had recovered from COVID-19. CDR3: CASSSPLIEEQYF. CDR3 nucleotide sequence: TGCGCCAGCAGCTCCCCTTTGATCGAGGAGCAGTACTTC.